This entry lists 11 T cell receptor beta chains sequenced from one sample in a study of Graves' ophthalmopathy and Graves' hyperthyroidism. The authors amplified TCR beta CDR3 regions, and they did so from RNA transcripts for repertoire sequencing. Scientists carried out first-round RT-PCR using HTBI primers and then a second-round multiplex PCR. TCRdb re-derived calls from the multiplex PCR reads in MiXCR, one entry per CDR3 protein. The profile shows about 620,000 distinct CDR3 sequences, 22% of them singletons. The sequenced material came from peripheral blood. Every receptor here comes from a woman between 18 and 29 years old with stable Graves' hyperthyroidism. Some clones in this sample may be carry-over from other donors' samples.

At least ten counts were recorded for this clonotype. The chain carries TRBV11-2 and TRBJ1-1, with 8 bases fitting TRBD1. Germline V CDR1 and CDR2: SGHAT, FQNNGV. The CDR3 has 15 amino acids. The V segment lost 4 bases and the J segment 1 base; nucleotides outside the gene matches: 5. CDR3: CASSWNRGRNTEAFF. CDR3 sequence (DNA): TGTGCCAGCAGCTGGAACAGGGGGAGGAACACTGAAGCTTTCTTT.

This clonotype occurred many times. This chain uses TRBV6-1 with TRBJ2-2; D is uncertain. Germline CDR1 and CDR2: MNHNS and SASEGT. The CDR3 runs to 14 residues. V was shortened by 2 bases and J by 5 bases, with 9 bases between the two germline ends. CDR3 protein: CASSEYTSTGELFF. CDR3 nucleotides: TGTGCCAGCAGTGAATACACCAGTACCGGGGAGCTGTTTTTT.

Note on this clonotype: A much larger clone sits a single nucleotide away, making a read error possible. This rearrangement joins TRBV12-3 or TRBV12-4 to TRBJ1-2; 8 bases agree with TRBD1. The CDR3 extends over 16 amino acids. The CDR3, as DNA: TGTGCCAGCAGCACTACCCTCAGGGGGCCTAACTATGGCTACGCCTTC. This gives the protein CASSTTLRGPNYGYAF.

The chain carries TRBV27 and TRBJ1-1; D ambiguous. The CDR3 extends over 13 amino acids. V lost 5 bases, J lost 0 bases, and 7 bases lay in between. Germline CDR1 MNHEY, CDR2 SMNVEV (reference sequence). The chain's CDR3 is CASSTALNTEAFF. In DNA, the CDR3 is TGTGCCAGCAGTACAGCTTTGAACACTGAAGCTTTCTTT.

In regard to this clonotype: The conserved phenylalanine or tryptophan is not found at the CDR3 terminus, so this likely reflects a read error. This chain links TRBV12-3 or TRBV12-4 with TRBJ1-2, with no clear D. The CDR3 runs to 11 residues. The CDR3 is CSSSLAYGYTV. CDR3 DNA sequence: TGTTCCAGCAGTTTGGCCTATGGCTACACCGTC.

The rearrangement uses TRBV4-1 and TRBJ2-1; 15 positions agree with TRBD2. This CDR3 contains 19 residues. Trimming cost V 1 base and J 5 bases; bases outside gene matches: 9. From germline, CDR1 is MGHRA and CDR2 YSYEKL. CDR3: CASSQAGLAGGPINNEQFF. CDR3 DNA: TGCGCCAGCAGCCAAGCAGGACTAGCGGGAGGGCCTATAAACAATGAGCAGTTCTTC.

This clonotype was counted at least ten times. The chain combines TRBV30 with TRBJ1-1, with a tentative D call TRBD1 (5 bases). CDR3 length: 12 amino acids. Trimming shortened V by 8 bases and J by 2 bases, and 12 bases separated the two germline ends. Germline loops: CDR1 GTSNPN, CDR2 SVGIG (reference sequence). CDR3 coding DNA: TGTGCCCGACGCGGGGCAAACACTGAAGCTTTCTTT. Its translation is CARRGANTEAFF.

The chain carries TRBV2 and TRBJ1-2; 8 positions match TRBD1. CDR1 and CDR2 (germline): SNHLY, FYNNEI. The CDR3 totals 14 residues. V trimming: 1 base; J trimming: 6 bases; junction bases outside the gene matches: 4. CDR3 protein: CASSEGQGLDGYTF. The CDR3 DNA sequence: TGTGCCAGCAGTGAAGGACAGGGGCTGGATGGCTACACCTTC.

This clonotype has a count of ten or more. The chain joins TRBV6-2 or TRBV6-3 to TRBJ2-5; D gene unclear. The V and J ends lost 5 bases and 5 bases respectively, with 6 bases between them. Per germline, CDR1 MNHEY and CDR2 SVGEGT. The CDR3 contains 11 residues. CDR3 sequence reads: CASSHPETQYF. The CDR3 DNA sequence: TGTGCCAGCAGTCATCCGGAGACCCAGTACTTC.

This clonotype has a count of ten or more. The rearrangement uses TRBV27 and TRBJ1-1, with D possibly TRBD1 on 5 matching bases. CDR1 MNHEY and CDR2 SMNVEV come from the germline V gene (reference sequence). The CDR3 covers 16 residues. V was trimmed by 4 bases and J by 2 bases, leaving 17 bases between them. The DNA for the CDR3 is TGTGCCAGCAGTTCCCTGCCATGGGGGATCAACACTGAAGCTTTCTTT. Its translation: CASSSLPWGINTEAFF.

This clonotype showed up many times. In DNA form, the CDR3 reads TGTGCCAGCGGCCCCGCGGGGGGGTATAGCAATCAGCCCCAGCATTTT. This translates into CASGPAGGYSNQPQHF. This chain connects TRBV2 to TRBJ1-5; D possibly corresponds to TRBD1 (5 bases). Trimming stripped 8 bases from V and 0 bases from J, with 17 bases between. The CDR3 loop spans 16 amino acids. Germline CDR1 is SNHLY and CDR2 is FYNNEI.